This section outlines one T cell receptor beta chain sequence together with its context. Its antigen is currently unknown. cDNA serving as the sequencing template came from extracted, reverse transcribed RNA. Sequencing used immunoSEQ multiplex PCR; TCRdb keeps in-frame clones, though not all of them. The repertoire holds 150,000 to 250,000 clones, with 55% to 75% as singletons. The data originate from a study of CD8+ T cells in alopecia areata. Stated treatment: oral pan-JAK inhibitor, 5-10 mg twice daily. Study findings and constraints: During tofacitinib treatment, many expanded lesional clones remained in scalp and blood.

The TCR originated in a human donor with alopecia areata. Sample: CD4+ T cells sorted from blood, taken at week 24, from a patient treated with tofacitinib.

CDR3 sequence: CASSLGRVAGGFTDTQYF. The DNA for the CDR3 is TGTGCCAGCAGCTTAGGACGGGTAGCGGGGGGATTTACAGATACGCAGTATTTT. The chain carries TRBV7-2 and TRBJ2-3; 10 bases line up with TRBD2. The CDR3 loop spans 18 amino acids. CDR1 and CDR2 (germline): SGHTA, FQGNSA. The V segment lost 1 base and the J segment 3 bases; nucleotides outside the gene matches: 10.